This T cell receptor (beta chain) came from a study of CD8 T cells in Susac syndrome. The study's findings and limits: The study's TCR sequencing and HLA analysis drew on a certain number of individuals. That number was acknowledged as relatively small.

Germline assignment: CDR1 LNHDA and CDR2 SQIVND (reference sequence). Trimming pared 1 base from V and 4 bases from J, leaving 5 bases between. The CDR3 length is 13 residues. Worth noting for this clonotype: Antigen: not known.

Reverse transcription of about 0.5 to 1 ug RNA was performed with random hexamers. It was immunoSEQ multiplex PCR that amplified TCR beta CDR3 across 54 Vbeta and 13 Jbeta. TCRdb re-called the immunoSEQ multiplex PCR reads with MiXCR, one entry per CDR3 protein. This repertoire shows 300,000 or so distinct CDR3 sequences, around 90% found once; its top ten account for 0.065%. TCR beta from blood CD8+ and CD4+ T cells was sequenced. The authors negatively isolated CD8+ and CD4+ T cells and FACS-enriched TEMRA cells. The sequence was collected from a human donor with multiple sclerosis. Sequenced sample: CD4+ T cells from PBMCs. The chain recombines TRBV19 with TRBJ1-5, with no clear D. The CDR3 DNA reads as TGTGCCAGTAGTATAGGGGAGAATCAGCCCCAGCATTTT. Its protein is CASSIGENQPQHF.